The sequence of this TCR beta chain was determined in a study of blood T cells in healthy people across ages. Whole-study findings and limits: Any conclusive comparison of naive versus antigen-experienced cells was prevented by using unsorted PBMCs. With age, beta diversity per million T cells declined roughly linearly, significantly by 30 to 40.

In the case of this clonotype: What it binds is unknown.

The donors, aged about 6 to 90, were healthy Caucasians from Russia. V shed 0 bases and J 5 bases; nucleotides not matched to a gene: 7. Germline V gene sequence: CDR1 SGHRS, CDR2 YFSETQ. The CDR3 is 15 residues long. A second about 6 to 12 cycle PCR used barcoded and J-beta primers. TCRdb re-called the 5' RACE reads with MiXCR, one entry per CDR3 protein. The sample gives some 1.8 million distinct CDR3 sequences, about 39% of which show up once; 23% is in the top ten. The chain joins TRBV5-1 to TRBJ2-7; 8 nucleotides align to TRBD2. Sequenced: blood. This TCR was recovered from a human donor in good health. CDR3 sequence reads: CASSLGGTSLHEQYF. The CDR3 DNA is TGCGCCAGCAGCTTGGGTGGGACTAGTCTCCACGAGCAGTACTTC. Together with reference TRBV5-1 and TRBJ2-7, the CDR3 gives the full variable domain: KAGVTQTPRYLIKTRGQQVTLSCSPISGHRSVSWYQQTPGQGLQFLFEYFSETQRNKGNFPGRFSGRQFSNSRSEMNVSTLELGDSALYLCASSLGGTSLHEQYFGPGTRLTVT.